What follows is one T cell receptor beta chain and its context. The sample comes from a study of blood T cell repertoires in COVID-19. Whole-study context: Sites in the United States, Italy and Spain provided acute and convalescent COVID-19 samples. The analysed material was cDNA or gDNA that came from T cells, B-cell-depleted T cells, or PBMCs.

The CDR3 runs 15 residues. The germline V gene encodes CDR1 SGHRS and CDR2 YFSETQ. The ends were cut back, 4 bases at V and 6 bases at J, with 20 bases in the middle. Per the original data handling: Amplification of reference gene primers provided the estimated nucleated cell counts. The repertoire was sequenced with immunoSEQ multiplex PCR; TCRdb's copy has only in-frame clones and lacks some. For V, J and clone size, that table is used; D and trimming come from the DNA. The data contain about 360,000 clones, 65% to 85% of them singletons. The receptor's source is a man younger than 40 with active or convalescent COVID-19. The specimen was peripheral blood. The rearrangement joins TRBV5-1 to TRBJ2-7; TRBD2 might be the D (6 bases). The CDR3 sequence is CASSPAGTALAEQYF. CDR3 nucleotide sequence: TGCGCCAGCAGCCCCGCCGGGACCGCACTAGCCGAGCAGTACTTC. Complete variable domain (other parts from reference TRBV5-1 and TRBJ2-7): KAGVTQTPRYLIKTRGQQVTLSCSPISGHRSVSWYQQTPGQGLQFLFEYFSETQRNKGNFPGRFSGRQFSNSRSEMNVSTLELGDSALYLCASSPAGTALAEQYFGPGTRLTVT.